A single sample gave rise to the 17 T cell receptor beta chains below, sequenced in a study of identical twins. TCRdb analysed the 5' RACE reads with MiXCR anew, one entry per CDR3 protein. Here the sample spans about 160,000 distinct CDR3 sequences, around 3.5% being singletons. The sequenced sample consisted of memory T cells sorted from blood. The receptors derive from a man aged 18 to 30 in good health.

This clonotype has a count of ten or more. The CDR3 DNA reads as TGCGCCAGCAGCCTATCGGGACAGAACTATGGCTACACCTTC. Translation gives CASSLSGQNYGYTF. The rearrangement uses TRBV5-1 and TRBJ1-2, with 7 bases that match TRBD1. This CDR3 contains 14 residues. CDR1 is SGHRS, CDR2 YFSETQ, per germline. V was pared by 4 bases and J by 2 bases, with 5 bases of the junction left unmatched.

This chain joins TRBV19 and TRBJ2-2; tentative D call: TRBD1 (5 bases). Trimming pared 10 bases from V and 7 bases from J, leaving 16 bases between. Germline-derived CDR1 and CDR2 are LNHDA and SQIVND (reference sequence). The CDR3 is 13 amino acids. CDR3 in amino acids: CATLSLRGGELFF. Written as DNA, the CDR3 is TGTGCCACTCTATCCCTAAGGGGCGGGGAGCTGTTTTTT.

This clonotype has at least ten counts. The chain employs TRBV20-1 and TRBJ2-2, with 8 bases lining up with TRBD1. CDR3 length: 15 amino acids. Trimming removed 2 bases from V and 3 bases from J; junction bases left unmatched: 5. Germline V gene sequence: CDR1 DFQATT, CDR2 SNEGSKA (reference sequence). The CDR3 region has the DNA TGCAGTGCTAGATCGGGGACAGGCTACACCGGGGAGCTGTTTTTT. It encodes CSARSGTGYTGELFF.

This clonotype was counted ten times or more. V usage is TRBV20-1 and J usage is TRBJ1-5, with a possible D match to TRBD1 (5 bases). CDR1 is DFQATT, CDR2 SNEGSKA, per germline (reference sequence). The CDR3 has 13 residues. V was cut by 6 bases and J by 0 bases, with 9 bases left in between. The DNA of the CDR3 is TGCAGTGCGGGGACTTATAGCAATCAGCCCCAGCATTTT. Protein sequence: CSAGTYSNQPQHF.

This clonotype was detected ten times or more. The V and J genes are TRBV4-1 and TRBJ2-5; D could derive from TRBD1 or TRBD2 (5 bases each). The CDR3 has 14 amino acids. Germline CDR1 MGHRA, CDR2 YSYEKL. V was clipped by 1 base and J by 5 bases, with 11 bases between them. CDR3 region: CASSQGYRRETQYF. As DNA, the CDR3 is TGCGCCAGCAGCCAAGGTTACAGGAGGGAGACCCAGTACTTC.

In its sample, this clonotype was seen many times. This sequence joins TRBV7-8 and TRBJ1-5; a possible D gene is TRBD1 (6 bases). CDR1 and CDR2 (germline): SGHVS, FQNEAQ. This CDR3 spans 17 amino acids. V was clipped by 2 bases and J by 0 bases, with 14 bases between them. As DNA, the CDR3 is TGTGCCAGCAGCTTACAGGGCAGGGGATATAGCAATCAGCCCCAGCATTTT. It is translated as CASSLQGRGYSNQPQHF.

This clonotype has at least ten counts. This rearrangement joins TRBV28 to TRBJ1-4; D may be TRBD1 (5 bases). Germline CDR1 is MDHEN and CDR2 is SYDVKM. The ends were cut back, 2 bases at V and 6 bases at J, with 10 bases in the middle. The CDR3 is 14 residues long. The CDR3 nucleotides are TGTGCCAGCAGTTTACGGGACGGACATGAAAAACTGTTTTTT. Protein sequence: CASSLRDGHEKLFF.

The sample holds many counts of this clonotype. CDR3 sequence reads: CASSFLVNSYNEQFF. The CDR3 bases are TGTGCCAGCAGTTTCCTGGTTAACTCCTACAATGAGCAGTTCTTC. The rearrangement joins TRBV12-3 or TRBV12-4 to TRBJ2-1; D remains ambiguous. The V end lost 3 bases, the J end lost 0 bases, and 9 bases lay between the germline ends. The CDR3 has 15 amino acids.

This clonotype was observed many times. This chain uses TRBV4-2 with TRBJ2-1; tentative D call: TRBD2 (5 bases). Germline V gives CDR1 LGHNA, CDR2 YNFKEQ. Trimming took 0 bases from V and 2 from J, leaving 11 bases between them. The CDR3 totals 16 residues. CDR3 region: CASSQDSEEAYNEQFF. CDR3 bases: TGTGCCAGCAGCCAAGATTCGGAGGAAGCCTACAATGAGCAGTTCTTC.

This clonotype was counted at least ten times. The chain joins TRBV4-1 to TRBJ2-1, with 7 bases identical to TRBD2. V lost 2 bases to trimming and J lost 7 bases; unmatched junction nucleotides: 5. The germline gives CDR1 MGHRA, CDR2 YSYEKL. The CDR3 sequence is 14 residues long. The DNA of the CDR3 is TGCGCCAGCAGCCAACTTGCGGGAGTAAATGAGCAGTTCTTC. Translation gives CASSQLAGVNEQFF.

Regarding this clonotype: An end of the junction differs from the germline gene, which may be a read error. The CDR3 protein is CAGSLLGQGYGYTF. The CDR3 nucleotides are TGTGCCGGCAGCTTATTGGGACAGGGATATGGCTACACCTTC. The chain employs TRBV7-9 and TRBJ1-2; TRBD1 aligns across 9 bases. The germline V gene encodes CDR1 SEHNR and CDR2 FQNEAQ (reference sequence). The CDR3 runs to 14 residues.

Many counts were recorded for this clonotype. V usage is TRBV20-1 and J usage is TRBJ1-5; perhaps TRBD1 as D (5 bases). Germline-derived CDR1 and CDR2 are DFQATT and SNEGSKA (reference sequence). Trimming shortened V by 3 bases and J by 6 bases, and 9 bases separated the two germline ends. CDR3 size: 12 residues. CDR3 bases: TGCAGTGCTAGTTGGGGGACTCAGCCCCAGCATTTT. Translated, it gives CSASWGTQPQHF.

Many counts were recorded for this clonotype. V gene TRBV28 combines with J gene TRBJ2-1; possible D gene TRBD2, 5 bases. Germline values: CDR1 MDHEN, CDR2 SYDVKM. The CDR3 spans 16 residues. V lost 7 bases, J lost 4 bases, and 20 bases lay in between. The DNA for the CDR3 is TGTGCCAGCATCGGAGGTAGCGCAAACTCTTACAATGAGCAGTTCTTC. This translates into CASIGGSANSYNEQFF. The whole variable domain, remainder taken from reference TRBV28 and TRBJ2-1, is DVKVTQSSRYLVKRTGEKVFLECVQDMDHENMFWYRQDPGLGLRLIYFSYDVKMKEKGDIPEGYSVSREKKERFSLILESASTNQTSMYLCASIGGSANSYNEQFFGPGTRLTVL.

This clonotype was seen ten or more times. The gene calls are TRBV20-1 and TRBJ1-5; D remains unclear. Per germline, CDR1 DFQATT and CDR2 SNEGSKA (reference sequence). The CDR3 contains 13 residues. V lost 7 bases and J lost 4, with 14 bases in between. DNA for the CDR3: TGCAGTGTAGCTAAAATGATAAATCAGCCCCAGCATTTT. It specifies CSVAKMINQPQHF.

This clonotype was recorded at least ten times. The rearrangement uses TRBV5-1 and TRBJ1-5, with 7 bases that match TRBD1. Germline V lookup: CDR1 SGHRS, CDR2 YFSETQ. There are 14 residues in the CDR3. After removal of 0 bases from V and 6 bases from J, the junction contained 3 bases not matched to a gene. CDR3 sequence reads: CASSLEGGSQPQHF. Written as DNA, the CDR3 is TGCGCCAGCAGCTTGGAAGGGGGCTCTCAGCCCCAGCATTTT.

This clonotype was seen at least ten times. This chain connects TRBV6-2 or TRBV6-3 to TRBJ1-2, with D unclear. Germline assignment: CDR1 MNHEY and CDR2 SVGEGT. The length of the CDR3 is 17 residues. V was shortened by 1 base and J by 0 bases, with 15 bases between the two germline ends. CDR3 in DNA: TGTGCCAGCAGTTACTTACAGAGCCGCGGGACTAACTATGGCTACACCTTC. Translating it yields CASSYLQSRGTNYGYTF.

V usage is TRBV28 and J usage is TRBJ1-2; D is uncertain. Trimming took 2 bases from V and 5 from J, leaving 9 bases between them. In germline, CDR1 is MDHEN, CDR2 SYDVKM. The CDR3 contains 13 residues. CDR3 nucleotide sequence: TGTGCCAGCAGTTTAAATAGGAGTTATGGCTACACCTTC. Its translation is CASSLNRSYGYTF.